This T cell receptor beta chain was documented in a study of blood T cell repertoires in COVID-19. Study context: PBMCs, B-cell-depleted T cells, or T cells were the source of the cDNA or gDNA that made up the material.

Some clones are missing from TCRdb's copy, which holds only in-frame ones; the method was immunoSEQ multiplex PCR. The data hold about 250,000 clones, with 87% observed a single time. Participant ages covered roughly 18 to 89 years across 24 US areas. Cohorts were assigned according to the clinical history that participants reported. The source of this sequence is a woman aged 25 to 39 with acute COVID-19. The sample comprised PBMCs or T cells enriched from blood (not recorded which).

The CDR3 protein is CATSRVGGLHGGNTIYF. The CDR3 DNA reads TGTGCCACCAGCAGAGTTGGGGGACTGCATGGTGGAAACACCATATATTTT. This chain connects TRBV15 to TRBJ1-3; a weak D match, TRBD1 (5 bases). V was shortened by 1 base and J by 3 bases, with 16 bases between the two germline ends. Germline values: CDR1 LNHNV, CDR2 YYDKDF (reference sequence). The CDR3 is 17 residues long.